The T cell receptor (beta chain) under discussion was sequenced for a study of technical replicates of blood from a few donors. Trimming took off 6 bases at V and 5 bases at J, with 10 bases between the two ends. Per the germline V gene, CDR1 is MNHNY and CDR2 is SVGAGI (reference sequence). The CDR3 loop spans 12 amino acids. Generated by immunoSEQ multiplex PCR, the TCRdb table keeps only in-frame clones and is missing some. The sample includes 75,000 to 90,000 clones, approximately 95% of them seen just once. This rearrangement joins TRBV6-6 to TRBJ1-1, with D possibly being TRBD1 (6 bases). Input material: T cells isolated from PBMCs. This clonotype was obtained from a human donor in good health. Written as DNA, the CDR3 is TGTGCCAGCAGGAGGGGGTATACTGAAGCTTTCTTT. This codes for CASRRGYTEAFF.